What follows are 10 T cell receptor beta chains derived from one specimen sequenced in a study of shared T cell receptors in the human thymus. The table came from immunoSEQ multiplex PCR; TCRdb's copy has only in-frame clones and leaves some out. The sample contains hundreds of thousands of clones, approximately 87% of which appear only once. This sample also appeared in a second study, on human thymus T cells.

Sequencing was done on a sample of thymocytes. These receptors were obtained from a boy less than two years old with a congenital heart defect.

This clone was recorded a few times. This sequence joins TRBV4-1 and TRBJ2-4; D is unclear. The CDR3 contains 15 residues. Trimming shortened V by 2 bases and J by 0 bases, and 8 bases separated the two germline ends. Per the germline V gene, CDR1 is MGHRA and CDR2 is YSYEKL. CDR3 residues: CASSQNWLAKNIQYF. The CDR3 bases are TGCGCCAGCAGCCAAAACTGGTTAGCCAAAAACATTCAGTACTTC.

This chain joins TRBV25-1 and TRBJ2-5; D gene unclear. Germline CDR1 and CDR2: MGHDK and SYGVNS. The CDR3 loop spans 15 amino acids. V shed 5 bases and J shed 4 bases, with 17 bases lying between them. The CDR3 here is CASSFCTPNGETQYF. The CDR3 DNA reads as TGTGCCAGCAGTTTTTGCACTCCGAACGGAGAGACCCAGTACTTC. Together with reference TRBV25-1 and TRBJ2-5, the CDR3 gives the full variable domain: EADIYQTPRYLVIGTGKKITLECSQTMGHDKMYWYQQDPGMELHLIHYSYGVNSTEKGDLSSESTVSRIRTEHFPLTLESARPSHTSQYLCASSFCTPNGETQYFGPGTRLLVL.

The rearrangement links TRBV27 to TRBJ1-4, with D possibly being TRBD1 (6 bases). Germline lookup yields CDR1 MNHEY and CDR2 SMNVEV (reference sequence). The V end was cut by 7 bases, the J end by 5 bases, with 14 bases between. There are 14 residues in the CDR3. CDR3 residues: CASKGVEANEKLFF. CDR3 sequence (DNA): TGTGCCAGCAAGGGGGTCGAGGCGAATGAAAAACTGTTTTTT.

This clone has a single count. V gene TRBV28 combines with J gene TRBJ2-1; 7 bases match TRBD2. Losses at the gene ends were 7 bases for V and 2 bases for J; bases not matched to a gene: 8. The CDR3 extends over 15 amino acids. CDR1 MDHEN and CDR2 SYDVKM come from the germline V gene. For the CDR3, the DNA is TGTGCCAGCATCCATCAGCGGGAAACCTACAATGAGCAGTTCTTC. It codes for CASIHQRETYNEQFF.

With respect to this clone: Relative to the germline gene, one junction end is altered; a read error may explain this. The J gene is TRBJ2-1, the V gene TRBV14, with 16 bases identical to TRBD2. CDR1 is SGHDN and CDR2 is FVKESK in the germline V gene. This CDR3 is 21 amino acids long. Written as DNA, the CDR3 is TGTGCCAGCAGCCAAGAATCCGGGACTAGCGGGAGGGCCAACTCCAACAATGAGCAGTTCTTC. Translation gives CASSQESGTSGRANSNNEQFF.

The rearrangement joins TRBV4-3 to TRBJ2-1; 7 positions match TRBD2. The CDR3 is 20 amino acids. V trimming: 0 bases; J trimming: 0 bases; junction bases outside the gene matches: 14. Germline-derived CDR1 and CDR2 are LGHNA and YSLEER. CDR3: CASSQEERLVGGYSYNEQFF. The CDR3 DNA reads TGCGCCAGCAGCCAAGAGGAGAGACTAGTGGGAGGGTACTCCTACAATGAGCAGTTCTTC.

This chain connects TRBV27 to TRBJ2-7, with TRBD1 matching over 10 bases. The ends lost 2 bases at V and 2 bases at J; junction bases unmatched: 3. The CDR3 is made up of 15 amino acids. CDR1 is MNHEY and CDR2 is SMNVEV in the germline V gene (reference sequence). CDR3 nucleotides: TGTGCCAGCAGTTTACCGGGGACAGGGGCCTACGAGCAGTACTTC. Encoded protein: CASSLPGTGAYEQYF.

The CDR3 coding sequence is TGTGCCAGCAGTTTATTCGGGGTGGGGGGACAGCGGAACTATGGCTACACCTTC. This encodes CASSLFGVGGQRNYGYTF. This sequence joins TRBV27 and TRBJ1-2; 7 bases are a match to TRBD1. Losses at the gene ends were 1 base for V and 2 bases for J; bases not matched to a gene: 13. The CDR3 runs 18 residues. Germline assignment: CDR1 MNHEY and CDR2 SMNVEV (reference sequence).

The chain joins TRBV5-6 to TRBJ1-5; D unresolved. V dropped 2 bases and J dropped 0 bases, with 9 bases sitting between them. There are 15 residues in the CDR3. Germline V gene lookup returns CDR1 SGHDT and CDR2 YYEEEE. This CDR3 reads CASSFRQDSNQPQHF. The CDR3 bases are TGTGCCAGCAGCTTTCGGCAGGATAGCAATCAGCCCCAGCATTTT.

The chain has TRBV4-2 and TRBJ2-7; D remains ambiguous. The CDR3 contains 16 residues. V was pared by 1 base and J by 1 base, with 14 bases between. The V gene's germline CDR1 is LGHNA and CDR2 YNFKEQ. DNA for the CDR3: TGTGCCAGCAGCCAAGGGGTAATAGCTTTATCCTACGAGCAGTACTTC. Translated: CASSQGVIALSYEQYF.